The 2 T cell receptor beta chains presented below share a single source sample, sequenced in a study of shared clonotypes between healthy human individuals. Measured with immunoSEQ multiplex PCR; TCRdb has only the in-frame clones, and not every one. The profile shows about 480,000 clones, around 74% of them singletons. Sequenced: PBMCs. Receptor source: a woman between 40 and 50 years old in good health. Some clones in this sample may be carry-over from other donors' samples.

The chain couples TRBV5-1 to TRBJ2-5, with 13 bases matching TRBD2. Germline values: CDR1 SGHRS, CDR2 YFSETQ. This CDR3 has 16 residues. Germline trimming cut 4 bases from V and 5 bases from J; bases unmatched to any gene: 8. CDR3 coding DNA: TGCGCCAGCAGCCCCGGGACTAGCGGGGCCCACGAGACCCAGTACTTC. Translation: CASSPGTSGAHETQYF.

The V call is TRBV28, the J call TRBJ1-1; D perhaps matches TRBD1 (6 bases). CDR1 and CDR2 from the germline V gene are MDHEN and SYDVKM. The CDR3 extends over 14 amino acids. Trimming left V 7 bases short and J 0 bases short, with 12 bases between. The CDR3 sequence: CASTPGAVNTEAFF. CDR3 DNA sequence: TGTGCCAGCACCCCAGGGGCGGTGAACACTGAAGCTTTCTTT.